The 7 T cell receptor beta chains below were found in one sample sequenced in a study of CD8 T cells in ankylosing spondylitis. Study-level findings and limits: Apparently characteristic of ankylosing spondylitis blood was a TCR beta motif (fewer than 10 highly homologous variants).

From the 5' RACE reads, TCRdb called clonotypes with MiXCR, one entry per CDR3 protein. Of 200,000 to 250,000 distinct CDR3 sequences in the sample, approximately 7.4% are singletons; the top ten hold 13% to 15%. Their specific antigens are unknown. Source material: blood, either unsorted or a sorted T cell fraction (not recorded which). These receptors were taken from a male donor with ankylosing spondylitis.

This clonotype was seen at least ten times. This CDR3 reads CASSEKRGYGYTF. CDR3 bases: TGCGCCAGCAGTGAGAAACGAGGCTATGGCTACACCTTC. The rearrangement joins TRBV10-2 to TRBJ1-2; D remains ambiguous. The CDR3 loop spans 13 amino acids. CDR1 is WSHSY and CDR2 is SAAADI in the germline V gene. The V and J ends lost 2 bases and 4 bases respectively, with 8 bases between them.

The table lists this clonotype with many counts. The chain uses TRBV27 and TRBJ2-4; D is undetermined. Trimming took off 7 bases at V and 14 bases at J, with 15 bases between the two ends. This CDR3 has 11 amino acids. Germline V gene sequence: CDR1 MNHEY, CDR2 SMNVEV (reference sequence). In nucleotides, the CDR3 is TGTGCCAGCAAAAGTTCGGCCACCGAGTACTTC. Protein sequence: CASKSSATEYF.

This clonotype was detected many times. The chain has TRBV4-3 and TRBJ2-3; 7 positions match TRBD1. The CDR3 sequence is 15 residues long. Trimming cost V 4 bases and J 0 bases; bases outside gene matches: 4. Germline values: CDR1 LGHNA, CDR2 YSLEER. CDR3 sequence reads: CASSLDRASTDTQYF. The CDR3 DNA reads TGCGCCAGCAGCCTCGACAGGGCTAGCACAGATACGCAGTATTTT.

This clonotype was counted ten times or more. Here the CDR3 DNA reads TGCGCCAGCAGTCTACCGTCGACAGGGCATGGCTACACCTTC. It translates to CASSLPSTGHGYTF. This chain connects TRBV4-1 to TRBJ1-2, with 7 bases that match TRBD1. CDR3 size: 14 residues. Germline V lookup: CDR1 MGHRA, CDR2 YSYEKL. V lost 6 bases and J lost 6; bases outside the gene matches: 10.

This clonotype was counted many times. The CDR3 here is CSSPKRQGHGYTF. CDR3 bases: TGCAGTTCCCCTAAAAGACAGGGACATGGCTACACCTTC. The chain combines TRBV20-1 with TRBJ1-2; 7 nucleotides line up with TRBD1. V trimming: 8 bases; J trimming: 6 bases; junction bases outside the gene matches: 12. The CDR3 has 13 residues. Germline CDR1 DFQATT, CDR2 SNEGSKA (reference sequence).

This chain connects TRBV10-2 to TRBJ2-5, with 9 bases matching TRBD2. There are 15 residues in the CDR3. With V trimmed by 2 bases and J by 5 bases, 6 bases remained unmatched. Germline lookup yields CDR1 WSHSY and CDR2 SAAADI. CDR3 sequence: CASSEGGRALETQYF. CDR3 nucleotide sequence: TGCGCCAGCAGTGAGGGCGGGAGGGCCTTGGAGACCCAGTACTTC.

This clonotype occurred a few times. The genes are TRBV7-6 and TRBJ1-1; D unclear. CDR1 SGHVS and CDR2 FNYEAQ come from the germline V gene. CDR3 length: 14 amino acids. With 4 bases removed from V and 4 bases from J, the gap between germline ends came to 13 bases. The CDR3 here is CASSSPSDFTEAFF. For the CDR3, the DNA is TGTGCCAGCAGCTCCCCATCGGACTTCACTGAAGCTTTCTTT.